This T cell receptor (beta chain) was identified in a study of CD8 T cells in Susac syndrome. V lost 2 bases and J 4 bases, leaving 21 bases between the germline ends. Germline V gene sequence: CDR1 SGDLS, CDR2 YYNGEE. This CDR3 region has 17 residues. Reverse transcription of about 0.5 to 1 ug RNA was carried out with random hexamers. Amplification of TCR beta CDR3 spanned 54 Vbeta and 13 Jbeta via immunoSEQ multiplex PCR. TCRdb itself ran the immunoSEQ multiplex PCR reads through MiXCR, one entry per CDR3 protein. The sample comprises fewer than 80,000 distinct CDR3 sequences, approximately 96% of which are singletons, and about 0.6% rests with the top ten.

This TCR was sampled from a human donor with multiple sclerosis. Material: CD8+ T cells from PBMCs. This chain links TRBV9 with TRBJ1-2, with D possibly matching TRBD1 (6 bases). The CDR3 nucleotides read TGTGCCAGCAGCGTTTACCAAAACCCAGGGGAGGGCTATGGCTACACCTTC. Translated, it gives CASSVYQNPGEGYGYTF.